The table lists the clone carrying this TCR beta chain with many counts. Its antigen remains unknown. The sample belongs to a study of molecular identifiers for immune sequencing clone quantification. MiXCR, applied by TCRdb to the PCR reads, yields one record per CDR3 protein. Among about half a million distinct CDR3 sequences listed, about a fifth were seen once. The CDR3 contains 14 residues. Germline values: CDR1 SQVTM, CDR2 ANQGSEA. The junction had 0 bases not matched to a gene; V was cut back by 1 base and J by 5 bases. As CD8+CD4-CCR7+CD45RA+ cells, naive CD8 T cells were sorted. Study-level results: Jurkat TCR RNA spiked in from one cell reportedly remained identifiable amid 850,000 to 1,000,000 naive cells.

The clonotype comes from a human donor in good health. Some libraries in this study had Jurkat cell RNA spiked in. This chain uses TRBV29-1 with TRBJ1-4, with TRBD1 matching 11 bases. The source material was naive CD8+ T cells from blood, with Jurkat cell RNA spiked in. The subset is: FACS-sorted CD8+CD4-CCR7+CD45RA+ naive T cells. In DNA form, the CDR3 reads TGCAGCGTTGAAGGGGACAGGGGGAATGAAAAACTGTTTTTT. Amino acids: CSVEGDRGNEKLFF. Complete variable domain (other parts from reference TRBV29-1 and TRBJ1-4): SAVISQKPSRDICQRGTSLTIQCQVDSQVTMMFWYRQQPGQSLTLIATANQGSEATYESGFVIDKFPISRPNLTFSTLTVSNMSPEDSSIYLCSVEGDRGNEKLFFGSGTQLSVL.